This T cell receptor (beta chain) was identified in a study of T cell repertoires in cytomegalovirus infection (dated by TCRdb to about 2019). Regarding the complete study: Recently identified HLA-C-restricted CMV epitopes, whose presentation resists viral immunomodulation, were targeted by peptide stimulations together with well-studied HLA-B-restricted epitopes. The HLA type of each donor mattered for the analysis, because public TCR beta signatures pointed to carriage of CMV infection along with the matching HLA type.

The data were produced on an Illumina HiSeq 1500. The public reads were run again by TCRdb, first through fastp at Q25 and then through MiXCR, and only productive beta chains were kept. Identical CDR3 protein sequences are pooled into one entry, listed with their most common genes and DNA. Across this sample there are roughly 68,000 distinct CDR3 sequences, with around 20% seen only once. In total, the top ten clones hold over 65% of the sample. As regards this clonotype: Its binding antigen is unknown. Base qualities are not recorded, but no much larger clone differs from it by a single base.

The paper's findings and limits, for the study overall: The ex vivo response was dominated by HLA-C-restricted CMV-specific TCR beta clonotypes, which also provided the single most frequent clonotype in two of eight donors. Cumulative frequency of public TCR beta family members discriminated carriers of CMV infection plus the relevant HLA type in this cohort and an independent approximately 350-donor cohort.

In light of the paper, this sample's treatment or condition label describes: in vitro stimulation with specific CMV peptide epitopes to enrich CMV-specific T cells. The sample in question was CD8+ T cells from cultured PBMCs, obtained from culture after CMV antigen stimulation. This clonotype originated in a human donor in good health (CMV status not recorded). Some clones in this sample may be carry-over from other donors' samples.

The bases are TGTGCCAGCAGCTTAGCGGGGAGCCTGTCTGGGGCCAACGTCCTGACTTTC. This encodes CASSLAGSLSGANVLTF. The V and J genes are TRBV7-2 and TRBJ2-6; the D gene is possibly TRBD2, with 5 bases matching. CDR1 and CDR2, looked up from the germline V gene, are SGHTA and FQGNSA. V sheds 0 bases and J sheds 1 base, leaving 10 bases between their ends. Inclusive of the bounding cysteine and phenylalanine, the CDR3 is 17 residues long. CDR3 DNA is the only sequence kept; it has 51 bases, read in frame from the first base.